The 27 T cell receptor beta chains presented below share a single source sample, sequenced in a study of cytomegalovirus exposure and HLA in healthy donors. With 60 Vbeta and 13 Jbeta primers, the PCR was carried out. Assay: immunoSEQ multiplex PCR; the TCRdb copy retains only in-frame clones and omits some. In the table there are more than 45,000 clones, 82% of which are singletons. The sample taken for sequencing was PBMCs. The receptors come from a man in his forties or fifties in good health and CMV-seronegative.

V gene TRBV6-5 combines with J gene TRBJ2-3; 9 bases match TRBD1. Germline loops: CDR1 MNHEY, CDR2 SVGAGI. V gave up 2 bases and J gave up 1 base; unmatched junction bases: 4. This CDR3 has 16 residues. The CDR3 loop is CASSYTQGAGTDTQYF. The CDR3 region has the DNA TGTGCCAGCAGTTACACACAGGGGGCGGGCACAGATACGCAGTATTTT.

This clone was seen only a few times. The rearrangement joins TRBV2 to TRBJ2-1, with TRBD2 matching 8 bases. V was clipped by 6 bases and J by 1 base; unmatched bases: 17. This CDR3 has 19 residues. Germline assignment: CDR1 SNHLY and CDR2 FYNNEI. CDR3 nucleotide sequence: TGTGCCAGCAGCCAGACTCTGAGCGGGGGTGACTCGTCCTACAATGAGCAGTTCTTC. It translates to CASSQTLSGGDSSYNEQFF.

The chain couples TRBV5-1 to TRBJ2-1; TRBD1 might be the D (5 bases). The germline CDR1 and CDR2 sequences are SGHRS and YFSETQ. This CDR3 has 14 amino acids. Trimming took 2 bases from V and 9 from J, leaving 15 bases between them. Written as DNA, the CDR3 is TGCGCCAGCAGCTTTGCTTCAGGGTCGGGTGAGCAGTTCTTC. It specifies CASSFASGSGEQFF.

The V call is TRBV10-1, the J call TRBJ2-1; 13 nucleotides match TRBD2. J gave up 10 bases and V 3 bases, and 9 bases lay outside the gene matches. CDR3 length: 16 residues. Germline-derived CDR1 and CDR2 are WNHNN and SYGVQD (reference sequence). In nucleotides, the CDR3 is TGCGCCAGCAGTGAAGTTGGGACTAGCGGGATGACAGAGCAGTTCTTC. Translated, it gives CASSEVGTSGMTEQFF.

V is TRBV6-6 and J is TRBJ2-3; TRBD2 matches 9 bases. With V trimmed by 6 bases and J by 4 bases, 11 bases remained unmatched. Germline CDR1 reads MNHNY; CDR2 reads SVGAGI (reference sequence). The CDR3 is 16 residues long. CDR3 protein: CASRERSGGLPDTQYF. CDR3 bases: TGTGCCAGCAGGGAAAGGAGCGGGGGGCTCCCAGATACGCAGTATTTT.

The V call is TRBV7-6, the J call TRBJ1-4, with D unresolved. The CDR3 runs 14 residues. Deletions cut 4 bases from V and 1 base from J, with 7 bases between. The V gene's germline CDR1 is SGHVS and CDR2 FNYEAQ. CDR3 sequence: CASSSRRTNEKLFF. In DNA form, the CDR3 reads TGTGCCAGCAGCTCCCGGAGAACTAATGAAAAACTGTTTTTT.

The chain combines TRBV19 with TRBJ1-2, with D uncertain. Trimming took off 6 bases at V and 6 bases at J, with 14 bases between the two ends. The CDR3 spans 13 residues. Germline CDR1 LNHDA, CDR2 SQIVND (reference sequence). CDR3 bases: TGTGCCAGTAGGCTACGGACTTCTAATGGCTACACCTTC. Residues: CASRLRTSNGYTF.

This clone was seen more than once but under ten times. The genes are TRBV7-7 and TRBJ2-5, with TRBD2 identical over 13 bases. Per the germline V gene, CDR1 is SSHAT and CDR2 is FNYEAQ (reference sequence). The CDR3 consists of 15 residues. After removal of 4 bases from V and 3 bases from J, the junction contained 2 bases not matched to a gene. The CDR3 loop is CASSSTSGGEETQYF. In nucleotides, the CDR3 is TGTGCCAGCAGCTCCACTAGCGGGGGGGAAGAGACCCAGTACTTC.

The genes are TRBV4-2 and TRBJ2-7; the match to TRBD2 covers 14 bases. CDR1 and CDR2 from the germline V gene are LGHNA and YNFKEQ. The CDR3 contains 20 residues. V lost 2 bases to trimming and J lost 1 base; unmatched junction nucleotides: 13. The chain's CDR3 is CASSQRLAQGLAGASYEQYF. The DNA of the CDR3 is TGTGCCAGCAGCCAAAGATTAGCCCAGGGACTAGCGGGAGCTTCCTACGAGCAGTACTTC.

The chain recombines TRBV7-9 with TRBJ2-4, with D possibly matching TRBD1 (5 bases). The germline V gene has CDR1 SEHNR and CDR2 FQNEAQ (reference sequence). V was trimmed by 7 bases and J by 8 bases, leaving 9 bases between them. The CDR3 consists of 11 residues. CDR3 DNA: TGTGCCAGCACCAAAGGGGACATTCAGTACTTC. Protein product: CASTKGDIQYF.

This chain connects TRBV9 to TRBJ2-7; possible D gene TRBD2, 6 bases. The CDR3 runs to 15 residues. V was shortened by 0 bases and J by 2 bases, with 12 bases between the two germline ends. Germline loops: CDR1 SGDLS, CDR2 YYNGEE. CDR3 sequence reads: CASSVGDGGPYEQYF. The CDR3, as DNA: TGTGCCAGCAGCGTAGGCGACGGGGGACCCTACGAGCAGTACTTC. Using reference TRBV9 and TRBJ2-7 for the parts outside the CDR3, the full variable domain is DSGVTQTPKHLITATGQRVTLRCSPRSGDLSVYWYQQSLDQGLQFLIQYYNGEERAKGNILERFSAQQFPDLHSELNLSSLELGDSALYFCASSVGDGGPYEQYFGPGTRLTVT.

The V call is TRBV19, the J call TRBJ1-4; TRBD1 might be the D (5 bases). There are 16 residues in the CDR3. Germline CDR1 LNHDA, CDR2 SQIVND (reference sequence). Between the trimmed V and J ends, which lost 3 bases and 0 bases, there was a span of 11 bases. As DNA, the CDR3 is TGTGCCAGTAGTATCCTCGGAGGGGCAACTAATGAAAAACTGTTTTTT. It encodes CASSILGGATNEKLFF.

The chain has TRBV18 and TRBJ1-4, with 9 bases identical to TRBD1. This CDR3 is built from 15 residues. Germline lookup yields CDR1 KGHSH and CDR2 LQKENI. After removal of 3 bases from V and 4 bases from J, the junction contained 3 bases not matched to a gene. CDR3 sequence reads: CASSPPGQGNEKLFF. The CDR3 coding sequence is TGTGCCAGCTCACCTCCGGGACAGGGTAATGAAAAACTGTTTTTT. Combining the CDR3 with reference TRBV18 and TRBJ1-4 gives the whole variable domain NAGVMQNPRHLVRRRGQEARLRCSPMKGHSHVYWYRQLPEEGLKFMVYLQKENIIDESGMPKERFSAEFPKEGPSILRIQQVVRGDSAAYFCASSPPGQGNEKLFFGSGTQLSVL.

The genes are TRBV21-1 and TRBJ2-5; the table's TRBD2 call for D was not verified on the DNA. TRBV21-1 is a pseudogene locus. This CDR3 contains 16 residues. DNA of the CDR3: TGTGCCAGCTTCGGGGGTAGCGGAGAAAAAAGAGAGACCCAGTACTTC. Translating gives CASFGGSGEKRETQYF.

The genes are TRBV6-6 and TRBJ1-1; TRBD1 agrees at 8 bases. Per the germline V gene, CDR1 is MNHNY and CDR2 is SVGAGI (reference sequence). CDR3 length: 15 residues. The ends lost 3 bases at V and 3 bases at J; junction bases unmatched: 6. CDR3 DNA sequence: TGTGCCAGCAGTTATACGACAGGGGTGGACACTGAAGCTTTCTTT. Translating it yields CASSYTTGVDTEAFF.

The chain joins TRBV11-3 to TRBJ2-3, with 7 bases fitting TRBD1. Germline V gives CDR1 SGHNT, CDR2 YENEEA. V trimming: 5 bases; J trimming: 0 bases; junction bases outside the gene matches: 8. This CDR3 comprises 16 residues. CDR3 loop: CASSPGTEASTDTQYF. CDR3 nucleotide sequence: TGTGCCAGCAGCCCAGGGACAGAGGCTAGCACAGATACGCAGTATTTT.

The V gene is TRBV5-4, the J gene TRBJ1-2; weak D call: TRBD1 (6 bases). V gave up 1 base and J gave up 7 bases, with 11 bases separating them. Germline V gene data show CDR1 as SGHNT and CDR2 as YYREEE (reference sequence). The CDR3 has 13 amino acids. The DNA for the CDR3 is TGTGCCAGCAGCTTGACAGGGACCGGTGGCTACACCTTC. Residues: CASSLTGTGGYTF.

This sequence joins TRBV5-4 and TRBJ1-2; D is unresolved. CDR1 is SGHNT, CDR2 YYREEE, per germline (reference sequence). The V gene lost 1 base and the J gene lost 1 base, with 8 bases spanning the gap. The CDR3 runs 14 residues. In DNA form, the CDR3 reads TGTGCCAGCAGCTTGCCAGATCTTAACTATGGCTACACCTTC. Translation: CASSLPDLNYGYTF.

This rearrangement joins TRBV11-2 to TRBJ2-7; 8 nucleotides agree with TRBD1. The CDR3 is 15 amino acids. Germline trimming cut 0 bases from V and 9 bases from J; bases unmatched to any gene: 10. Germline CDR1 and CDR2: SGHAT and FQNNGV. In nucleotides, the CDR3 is TGTGCCAGCAGCTTAGAGGGGACAGGTGGTAGTGCGCAGTACTTC. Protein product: CASSLEGTGGSAQYF.

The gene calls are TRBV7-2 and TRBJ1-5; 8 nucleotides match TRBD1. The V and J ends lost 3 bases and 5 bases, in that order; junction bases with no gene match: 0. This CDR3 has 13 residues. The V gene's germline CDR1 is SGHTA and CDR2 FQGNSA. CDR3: CASSFRGHQPQHF. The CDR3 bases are TGTGCCAGCAGCTTCAGGGGGCATCAGCCCCAGCATTTT.

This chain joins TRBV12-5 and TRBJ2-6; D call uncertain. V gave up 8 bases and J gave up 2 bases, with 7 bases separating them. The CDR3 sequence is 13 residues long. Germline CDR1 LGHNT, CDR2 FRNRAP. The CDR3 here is CASPQAGANVLTF. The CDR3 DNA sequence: TGTGCTAGTCCCCAGGCTGGGGCCAACGTCCTGACTTTC.

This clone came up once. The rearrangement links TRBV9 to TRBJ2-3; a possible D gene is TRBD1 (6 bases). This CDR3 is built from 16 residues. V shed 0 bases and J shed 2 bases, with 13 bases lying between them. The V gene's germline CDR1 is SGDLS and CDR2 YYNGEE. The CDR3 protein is CASSVVGRTDTDTQYF. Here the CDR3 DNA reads TGTGCCAGCAGCGTAGTGGGTAGGACAGACACAGATACGCAGTATTTT. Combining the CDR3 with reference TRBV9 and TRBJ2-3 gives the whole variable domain DSGVTQTPKHLITATGQRVTLRCSPRSGDLSVYWYQQSLDQGLQFLIQYYNGEERAKGNILERFSAQQFPDLHSELNLSSLELGDSALYFCASSVVGRTDTDTQYFGPGTRLTVL.

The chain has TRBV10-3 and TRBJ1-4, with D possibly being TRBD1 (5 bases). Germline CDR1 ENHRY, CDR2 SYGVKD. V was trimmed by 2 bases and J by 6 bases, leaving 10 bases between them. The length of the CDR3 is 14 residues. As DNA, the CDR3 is TGTGCCATCAGTGAGCCGACCAGGGATGAAAAACTGTTTTTT. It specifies CAISEPTRDEKLFF.

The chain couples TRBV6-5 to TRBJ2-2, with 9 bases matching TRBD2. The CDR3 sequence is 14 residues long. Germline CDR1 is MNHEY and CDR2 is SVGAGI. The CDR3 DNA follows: TGTGCTTGCCGGCGGGGGGGCCTGACCGGGGAGCTGTTTTTT. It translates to CACRRGGLTGELFF.

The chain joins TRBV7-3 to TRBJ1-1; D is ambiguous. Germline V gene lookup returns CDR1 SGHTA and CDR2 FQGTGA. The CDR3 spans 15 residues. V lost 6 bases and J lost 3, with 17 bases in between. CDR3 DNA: TGTGCCAGCAGTCACAGAGCCGAGAGGGACACTGAAGCTTTCTTT. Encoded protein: CASSHRAERDTEAFF. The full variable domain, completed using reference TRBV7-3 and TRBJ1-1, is GAGVSQTPSNKVTEKGKYVELRCDPISGHTALYWYRQSLGQGPEFLIYFQGTGAADDSGLPNDRFFAVRPEGSVSTLKIQRTERGDSAVYLCASSHRAERDTEAFFGQGTRLTVV.

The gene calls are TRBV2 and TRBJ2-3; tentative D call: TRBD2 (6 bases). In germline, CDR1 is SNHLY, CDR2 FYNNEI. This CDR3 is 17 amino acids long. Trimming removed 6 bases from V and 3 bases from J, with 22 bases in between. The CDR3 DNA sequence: TGTGCCAGCAGGGGGTGGAAGACTAGAGAATTGACAGATACGCAGTATTTT. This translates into CASRGWKTRELTDTQYF.

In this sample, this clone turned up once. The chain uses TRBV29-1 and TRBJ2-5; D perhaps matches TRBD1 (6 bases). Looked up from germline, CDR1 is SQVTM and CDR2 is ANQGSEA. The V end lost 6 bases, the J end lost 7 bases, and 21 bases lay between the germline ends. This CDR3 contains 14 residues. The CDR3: CSVARDKVRATQYF. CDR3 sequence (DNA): TGCAGCGTCGCTCGGGACAAAGTTAGAGCGACCCAGTACTTC. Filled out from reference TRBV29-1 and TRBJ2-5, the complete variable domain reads SAVISQKPSRDICQRGTSLTIQCQVDSQVTMMFWYRQQPGQSLTLIATANQGSEATYESGFVIDKFPISRPNLTFSTLTVSNMSPEDSSIYLCSVARDKVRATQYFGPGTRLLVL.